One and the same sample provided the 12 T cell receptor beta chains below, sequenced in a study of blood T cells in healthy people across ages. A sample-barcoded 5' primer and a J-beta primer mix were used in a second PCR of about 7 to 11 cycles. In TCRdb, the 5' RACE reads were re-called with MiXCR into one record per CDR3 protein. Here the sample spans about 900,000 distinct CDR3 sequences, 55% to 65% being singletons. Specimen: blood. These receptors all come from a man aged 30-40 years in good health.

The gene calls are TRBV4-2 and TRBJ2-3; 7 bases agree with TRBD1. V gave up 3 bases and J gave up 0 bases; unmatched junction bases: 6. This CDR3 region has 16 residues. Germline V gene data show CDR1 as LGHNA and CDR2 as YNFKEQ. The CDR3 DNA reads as TGTGCCAGCAGCCAGCCGACAGGGTTCAGCACAGATACGCAGTATTTT. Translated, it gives CASSQPTGFSTDTQYF.

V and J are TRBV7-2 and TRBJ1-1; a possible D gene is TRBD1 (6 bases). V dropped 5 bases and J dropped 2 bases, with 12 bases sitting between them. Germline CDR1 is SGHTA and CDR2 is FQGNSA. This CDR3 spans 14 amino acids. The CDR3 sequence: CASSITGSNTEAFF. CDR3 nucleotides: TGTGCCAGCAGCATTACAGGGTCTAACACTGAAGCTTTCTTT.

As DNA, the CDR3 is TGCAGCGTTGGCCTAGCGGGGCCTAACACCGGGGAGCTGTTTTTT. Encoded protein: CSVGLAGPNTGELFF. The chain links TRBV29-1 to TRBJ2-2, with 9 bases aligning to TRBD2. Per the germline V gene, CDR1 is SQVTM and CDR2 is ANQGSEA. The CDR3 has 15 amino acids. V shed 4 bases, J shed 2 bases, and the junction held 5 bases outside the gene matches.

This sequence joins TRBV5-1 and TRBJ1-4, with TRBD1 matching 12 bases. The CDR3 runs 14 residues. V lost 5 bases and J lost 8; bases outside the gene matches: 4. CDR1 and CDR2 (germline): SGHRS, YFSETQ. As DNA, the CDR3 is TGCGCCAGCAGGGGACAGGGGGCGAAAGAAAAACTGTTTTTT. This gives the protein CASRGQGAKEKLFF.

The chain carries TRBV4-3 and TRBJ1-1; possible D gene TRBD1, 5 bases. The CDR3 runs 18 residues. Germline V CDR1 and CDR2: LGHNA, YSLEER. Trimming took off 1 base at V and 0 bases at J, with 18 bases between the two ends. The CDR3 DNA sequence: TGCGCCAGCAGCCAAGTACGGGGCACAGACGACATGAACACTGAAGCTTTCTTT. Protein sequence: CASSQVRGTDDMNTEAFF.

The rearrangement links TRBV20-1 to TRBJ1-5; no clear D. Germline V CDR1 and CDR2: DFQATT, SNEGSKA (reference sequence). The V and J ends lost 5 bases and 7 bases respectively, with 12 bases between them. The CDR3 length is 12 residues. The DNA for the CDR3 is TGCAGTGCTCCGGACCGAGGCCAGCCCCAGCATTTT. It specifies CSAPDRGQPQHF.

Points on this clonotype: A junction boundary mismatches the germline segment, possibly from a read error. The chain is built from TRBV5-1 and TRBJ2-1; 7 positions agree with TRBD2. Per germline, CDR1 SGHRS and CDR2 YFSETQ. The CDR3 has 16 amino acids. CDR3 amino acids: CASSFGGGFSYNERFF. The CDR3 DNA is TGCGCCAGCAGCTTCGGCGGGGGATTCTCCTACAATGAGCGGTTCTTC.

The CDR3 DNA follows: TGTGCCATCAACGGACAGGGATTTTCCTCCTACGAGCAGTACTTC. Its translation: CAINGQGFSSYEQYF. This sequence joins TRBV10-3 and TRBJ2-7, with 8 bases that match TRBD1. Looked up from germline, CDR1 is ENHRY and CDR2 is SYGVKD. V was pared by 7 bases and J by 0 bases, with 8 bases of the junction left unmatched. CDR3 length: 15 residues.

CDR3 nucleotides: TGCAGTCTCAGACTCGCTACCTACGAGCAGTACTTC. Translating it yields CSLRLATYEQYF. J is TRBJ2-7 and V is TRBV20-1; D gene unclear. The germline CDR1 and CDR2 sequences are DFQATT and SNEGSKA (reference sequence). V lost 8 bases, J lost 2 bases, and 13 bases lay in between. The CDR3 loop spans 12 amino acids.

CDR3 amino acids: CSVEGQETFSLAYNEQFF. The CDR3 DNA reads TGCAGCGTTGAAGGGCAGGAAACCTTTTCCCTCGCCTACAATGAGCAGTTCTTC. V is TRBV29-1 and J is TRBJ2-1; the D is unclear. V was shortened by 1 base and J by 2 bases, with 21 bases between the two germline ends. Germline V gene sequence: CDR1 SQVTM, CDR2 ANQGSEA. This CDR3 is 18 amino acids long.

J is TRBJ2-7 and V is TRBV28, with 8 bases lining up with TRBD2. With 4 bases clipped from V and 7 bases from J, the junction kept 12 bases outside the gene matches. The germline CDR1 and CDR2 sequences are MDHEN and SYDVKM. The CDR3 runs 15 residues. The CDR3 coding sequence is TGTGCCAGCAGTTACAAAGCGGGAGAGAACAATGAGCAGTACTTC. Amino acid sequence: CASSYKAGENNEQYF.

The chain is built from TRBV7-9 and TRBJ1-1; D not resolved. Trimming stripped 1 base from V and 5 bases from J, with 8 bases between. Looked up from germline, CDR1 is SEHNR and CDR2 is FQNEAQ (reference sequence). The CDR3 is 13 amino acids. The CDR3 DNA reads TGTGCCAGCAGCTTAGGCCCACAGACTGAAGCTTTCTTT. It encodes CASSLGPQTEAFF. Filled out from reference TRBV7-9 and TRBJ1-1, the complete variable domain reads DTGVSQNPRHKITKRGQNVTFRCDPISEHNRLYWYRQTLGQGPEFLTYFQNEAQLEKSRLLSDRFSAERPKGSFSTLEIQRTEQGDSAMYLCASSLGPQTEAFFGQGTRLTVV.